Each of the 29 T cell receptor beta chains below was sequenced from the same sample in a study of blood T cell repertoires in COVID-19. Produced via immunoSEQ multiplex PCR; TCRdb's table is partial and in-frame only. The table shows roughly 150,000 clones, with roughly nine tenths occurring only once. Specimen: peripheral blood. The receptors derive from a man between 18 and 29 years old with COVID-19, enrolled during active disease.

This rearrangement joins TRBV6-1 to TRBJ1-5; TRBD1 agrees at 8 bases. Germline CDR1 is MNHNS and CDR2 is SASEGT. The CDR3 runs 13 residues. After removal of 4 bases from V and 5 bases from J, the junction contained 1 base not matched to a gene. In DNA form, the CDR3 reads TGTGCCAGCAGTGGACAGGGGTATCAGCCCCAGCATTTT. As protein: CASSGQGYQPQHF.

This chain joins TRBV27 and TRBJ1-5; D perhaps matches TRBD1 (6 bases). Trimming shortened V by 5 bases and J by 12 bases, and 23 bases separated the two germline ends. Germline CDR1 and CDR2: MNHEY and SMNVEV (reference sequence). This CDR3 comprises 15 residues. The CDR3 region is CASSHTAGVQEVQHF. In DNA form, the CDR3 reads TGTGCCAGCAGTCACACGGCAGGGGTCCAGGAGGTCCAGCATTTT.

The chain employs TRBV7-2 and TRBJ2-1; perhaps TRBD1 as D (5 bases). CDR3 length equals 15 residues. The V and J ends lost 1 base and 8 bases respectively, with 15 bases between them. Germline loops: CDR1 SGHTA, CDR2 FQGNSA. The CDR3 nucleotides read TGTGCCAGCAGCTTAGTGTGGGGCTCCCTCGATGAGCAGTTCTTC. This codes for CASSLVWGSLDEQFF.

This sequence joins TRBV5-6 and TRBJ2-5; TRBD2 might be the D (6 bases). The CDR3 runs 16 residues. The ends were cut back, 4 bases at V and 5 bases at J, with 21 bases in the middle. Germline values: CDR1 SGHDT, CDR2 YYEEEE. DNA for the CDR3: TGTGCCAGCAGCGCCCGGTTGGTTGGTGCGGGGGAGACCCAGTACTTC. Translated, it gives CASSARLVGAGETQYF. Drawing the rest from reference TRBV5-6 and TRBJ2-5, the complete variable domain is DAGVTQSPTHLIKTRGQQVTLRCSPKSGHDTVSWYQQALGQGPQFIFQYYEEEERQRGNFPDRFSGHQFPNYSSELNVNALLLGDSALYLCASSARLVGAGETQYFGPGTRLLVL.

This chain connects TRBV29-1 to TRBJ2-7; 9 bases line up with TRBD1. The CDR3 runs to 14 residues. V was pared by 7 bases and J by 6 bases, with 13 bases of the junction left unmatched. The germline CDR1 and CDR2 sequences are SQVTM and ANQGSEA. The CDR3 spells CSAIEDRGRGEQYF. The CDR3 bases are TGCAGCGCAATAGAGGACAGGGGAAGGGGCGAGCAGTACTTC.

The V gene is TRBV10-3, the J gene TRBJ2-7; possible D gene TRBD1, 5 bases. The CDR3 runs to 18 residues. Germline CDR1 is ENHRY and CDR2 is SYGVKD. V lost 0 bases to trimming and J lost 6 bases, with 24 bases between them. The CDR3 DNA follows: TGTGCCATCAGTGAGTCGACAACCCCCCAGGGTCACAGTCCCGAGCAGTACTTC. As protein: CAISESTTPQGHSPEQYF.

V usage is TRBV21-1 and J usage is TRBJ1-2; TRBD1 reflects the table's D call only, with no check against the DNA. TRBV21-1 is an annotated pseudogene. This CDR3 region has 18 residues. The CDR3 here is CASSKDWSPGQANYGYTF. The DNA of the CDR3 is TGTGCCAGCAGCAAAGATTGGAGTCCGGGACAGGCGAACTATGGCTACACCTTC.

This chain uses TRBV27 with TRBJ1-1; 7 bases fit TRBD1. Germline trimming cut 5 bases from V and 3 bases from J; bases unmatched to any gene: 9. Germline V gene sequence: CDR1 MNHEY, CDR2 SMNVEV (reference sequence). This CDR3 spans 15 amino acids. CDR3 amino acids: CASSPGDREDTEAFF. The CDR3 coding sequence is TGTGCCAGCAGTCCCGGAGACAGGGAGGACACTGAAGCTTTCTTT.

The chain joins TRBV5-5 to TRBJ2-7; D remains ambiguous. The germline gives CDR1 SGHKS, CDR2 YYEKEE (reference sequence). The CDR3 consists of 13 residues. V shed 4 bases and J shed 2 bases, with 10 bases lying between them. The chain's CDR3 is CASSKTITYEQYF. CDR3 DNA sequence: TGTGCCAGCAGCAAGACAATAACCTACGAGCAGTACTTC. Combining the CDR3 with reference TRBV5-5 and TRBJ2-7 gives the whole variable domain DAGVTQSPTHLIKTRGQQVTLRCSPISGHKSVSWYQQVLGQGPQFIFQYYEKEERGRGNFPDRFSARQFPNYSSELNVNALLLGDSALYLCASSKTITYEQYFGPGTRLTVT.

This clone is a singleton in its sample. The chain recombines TRBV9 with TRBJ2-5; 9 bases match TRBD1. The CDR3 loop spans 16 amino acids. Trimming removed 3 bases from V and 2 bases from J; junction bases left unmatched: 8. The germline V gene has CDR1 SGDLS and CDR2 YYNGEE. The CDR3, as DNA: TGTGCCAGCAGCGCTACCGGGACAGGGCTACAAGAGACCCAGTACTTC. Residues: CASSATGTGLQETQYF.

The V call is TRBV3-1 (or the pseudogene TRBV3-2), the J call TRBJ1-6, with unresolved D. The CDR3 sequence is 14 residues long. The V end was cut by 1 base, the J end by 5 bases, with 6 bases between. Germline CDR1 and CDR2: LGHDT and YNNKEL (reference sequence). This CDR3 reads CASSQGADNSPLHF. CDR3 nucleotides: TGTGCCAGCAGCCAAGGGGCAGATAATTCACCCCTCCACTTT.

This sequence joins TRBV19 and TRBJ2-1; 9 bases line up with TRBD1. Trimming cost V 5 bases and J 14 bases; bases outside gene matches: 13. CDR1 and CDR2 from the germline V gene are LNHDA and SQIVND (reference sequence). The length of the CDR3 is 14 residues. The CDR3 spells CASSPSRTGEREFF. In DNA, the CDR3 is TGTGCCAGTAGTCCCAGCCGGACAGGGGAACGGGAGTTCTTC.

This clone was recorded once. The gene calls are TRBV3-1 (or the pseudogene TRBV3-2) and TRBJ1-2, with D hard to call. V was trimmed by 5 bases and J by 0 bases, leaving 7 bases between them. CDR3 size: 13 residues. From germline, CDR1 is LGHDT and CDR2 YNNKEL (reference sequence). The CDR3 is CASSCRSNYGYTF. The CDR3 region has the DNA TGTGCCAGCAGCTGCAGGTCTAACTATGGCTACACCTTC.

This chain uses TRBV6-2 or TRBV6-3 with TRBJ2-1, with 9 bases identical to TRBD2. The V gene end was trimmed by 5 bases and the J gene end by 3 bases; junction bases not matched to a gene: 5. There are 15 residues in the CDR3. The germline V gene has CDR1 MNHEY and CDR2 SVGEGT. The CDR3 is CASSKSGRNYNEQFF. CDR3 bases: TGTGCCAGCAGTAAAAGCGGGAGGAACTACAATGAGCAGTTCTTC.

V gene TRBV4-1 combines with J gene TRBJ1-2; 8 bases are shared with TRBD1. CDR1 is MGHRA and CDR2 is YSYEKL in the germline V gene. The CDR3 loop spans 16 amino acids. With V trimmed by 1 base and J by 2 bases, 6 bases remained unmatched. CDR3 in amino acids: CASSQGTGKGNYGYTF. DNA of the CDR3: TGCGCCAGCAGCCAAGGGACAGGGAAAGGGAACTATGGCTACACCTTC.

The chain employs TRBV3-1 (or the pseudogene TRBV3-2) and TRBJ1-1, with a tentative D call TRBD1 (5 bases). Germline V gene lookup returns CDR1 LGHDT and CDR2 YNNKEL (reference sequence). Trimming removed 1 base at V and 1 base at J, with 10 bases between. The CDR3 has 15 residues. The CDR3 spells CASSQVAGRNTEAFF. CDR3 nucleotide sequence: TGTGCCAGCAGCCAAGTAGCGGGGCGGAACACTGAAGCTTTCTTT.

The chain joins TRBV5-1 to TRBJ2-7; 8 positions match TRBD1. CDR3 size: 15 residues. V gave up 4 bases and J gave up 6 bases; unmatched junction bases: 12. Germline CDR1 reads SGHRS; CDR2 reads YFSETQ. CDR3 sequence: CASSPHRQGAGEQYF. The CDR3 region has the DNA TGCGCCAGCAGCCCCCACCGCCAGGGGGCGGGCGAGCAGTACTTC.

The chain links TRBV7-2 to TRBJ1-4; 8 nucleotides align to TRBD1. Germline loops: CDR1 SGHTA, CDR2 FQGNSA. Trimming removed 5 bases from V and 0 bases from J; junction bases left unmatched: 11. The CDR3 runs to 18 residues. Here the CDR3 reads CASSPRAGGLTTNEKLFF. The DNA for the CDR3 is TGTGCCAGCAGCCCCCGCGCAGGGGGCCTGACAACTAATGAAAAACTGTTTTTT.

This rearrangement joins TRBV29-1 to TRBJ2-3; D gene unclear. V was trimmed by 3 bases and J by 7 bases, leaving 11 bases between them. The CDR3 runs to 12 residues. Looked up from germline, CDR1 is SQVTM and CDR2 is ANQGSEA. The CDR3 DNA follows: TGCAGCGTTGAGCGTAGTTCCTATACGCAGTATTTT. Protein product: CSVERSSYTQYF.

The rearrangement uses TRBV7-3 and TRBJ2-2; D may be TRBD2 (5 bases). There are 17 residues in the CDR3. Trimming removed 5 bases at V and 5 bases at J, with 21 bases between. Per the germline V gene, CDR1 is SGHTA and CDR2 is FQGTGA. The DNA of the CDR3 is TGTGCCAGCAGCCCCCAAGTTGGTGTCAGCGGAACCGGGGAGCTGTTTTTT. This gives the protein CASSPQVGVSGTGELFF.

The chain is built from TRBV5-5 and TRBJ2-3, with TRBD2 identical over 12 bases. The CDR3 contains 16 residues. Trimming at V came to 4 bases and at J to 2 bases, leaving 5 bases not matched to a gene. Germline values: CDR1 SGHKS, CDR2 YYEKEE (reference sequence). Here the CDR3 reads CASSGGLAGPTDTQYF. In DNA form, the CDR3 reads TGTGCCAGCAGCGGCGGACTAGCGGGACCCACAGATACGCAGTATTTT.

This clone is a singleton in its sample. The chain carries TRBV5-4 and TRBJ2-3; D remains unclear. In germline, CDR1 is SGHNT, CDR2 YYREEE (reference sequence). Trimming removed 0 bases from V and 2 bases from J, with 10 bases in between. CDR3 length: 15 amino acids. The CDR3 DNA reads as TGTGCCAGCAGCTTGGGAGCCTCCCACACAGATACGCAGTATTTT. Its protein product is CASSLGASHTDTQYF.

In its sample, this clone was seen once. This chain uses TRBV28 with TRBJ2-7; 8 nucleotides align to TRBD1. Looked up from germline, CDR1 is MDHEN and CDR2 is SYDVKM. The CDR3 covers 16 residues. J lost 2 bases, V lost 5 bases, and 11 bases had no gene match. CDR3 in DNA: TGTGCCAGCAGTGCGCGGACAGGGAGGTTGGCCTACGAGCAGTACTTC. Amino acid sequence: CASSARTGRLAYEQYF.

The chain uses TRBV6-5 and TRBJ2-7; the D gene is possibly TRBD1 (6 bases). The CDR3 length is 15 residues. V gave up 0 bases and J gave up 2 bases, with 11 bases separating them. CDR1 is MNHEY and CDR2 is SVGAGI in the germline V gene. CDR3 amino acids: CASSYSQGLPYEQYF. The CDR3 nucleotides are TGTGCCAGCAGTTACTCACAGGGCCTTCCCTACGAGCAGTACTTC.

The V and J genes are TRBV5-1 and TRBJ1-5, with D possibly being TRBD1 (5 bases). The CDR3 consists of 14 residues. Germline loops: CDR1 SGHRS, CDR2 YFSETQ. Trimming cost V 4 bases and J 6 bases, with 14 bases left between them. The CDR3 region has the DNA TGCGCCAGCAGCCCGGGGGTCGAGGGTCAGCCCCAGCATTTT. Translating it yields CASSPGVEGQPQHF.

The chain joins TRBV7-8 to TRBJ2-1, with D tentatively TRBD2 (6 bases). Germline CDR1 reads SGHVS; CDR2 reads FQNEAQ. The CDR3 length is 14 residues. The V gene lost 3 bases and the J gene lost 10 bases, with 16 bases spanning the gap. The CDR3 here is CASSFYREYGEQFF. CDR3 bases: TGTGCCAGCAGCTTTTATCGGGAGTACGGGGAGCAGTTCTTC.

This rearrangement joins TRBV15 to TRBJ1-6, with TRBD1 matching over 10 bases. Germline CDR1 LNHNV, CDR2 YYDKDF (reference sequence). CDR3 length: 17 amino acids. The trim removed 8 bases at V and 10 bases at J, leaving 17 bases unmatched. The CDR3 reads CATRLSRDRGVGSPLHF. For the CDR3, the DNA is TGTGCCACCCGGCTGTCCCGGGACAGGGGTGTGGGATCACCCCTCCACTTT.

This clone came up a few times. The chain has TRBV4-3 and TRBJ2-7, with 8 bases matching TRBD1. Germline trimming cut 1 base from V and 6 bases from J; bases unmatched to any gene: 8. Germline-derived CDR1 and CDR2 are LGHNA and YSLEER. The CDR3 sequence is 15 residues long. The CDR3 DNA follows: TGCGCCAGCAGCCAAGGGCAGGGGGCGCATTTCGAGCAGTACTTC. It specifies CASSQGQGAHFEQYF.

DNA for the CDR3: TGTGCCAGTAGTCGGGAGGCAACTCCTTACGAGCAGTACTTC. Amino acid sequence: CASSREATPYEQYF. This chain uses TRBV19 with TRBJ2-7, with 7 bases lining up with TRBD2. The CDR3 runs 14 residues. V dropped 5 bases and J dropped 4; count of bases not matched to a gene: 8. Germline values: CDR1 LNHDA, CDR2 SQIVND (reference sequence).